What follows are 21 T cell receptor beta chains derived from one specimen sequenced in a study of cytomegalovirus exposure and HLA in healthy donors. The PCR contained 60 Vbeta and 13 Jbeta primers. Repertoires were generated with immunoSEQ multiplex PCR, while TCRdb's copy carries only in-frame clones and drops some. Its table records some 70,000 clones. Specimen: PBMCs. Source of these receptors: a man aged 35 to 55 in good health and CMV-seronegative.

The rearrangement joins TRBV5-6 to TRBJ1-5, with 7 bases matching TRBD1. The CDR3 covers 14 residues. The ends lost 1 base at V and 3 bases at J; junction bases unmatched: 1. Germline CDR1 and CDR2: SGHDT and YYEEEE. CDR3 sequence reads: CASSLTGVNQPQHF. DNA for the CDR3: TGTGCCAGCAGCTTGACAGGGGTCAATCAGCCCCAGCATTTT.

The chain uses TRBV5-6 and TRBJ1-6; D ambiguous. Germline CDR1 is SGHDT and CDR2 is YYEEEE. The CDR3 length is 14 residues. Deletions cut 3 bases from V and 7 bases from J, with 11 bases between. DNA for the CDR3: TGTGCCAGCAGCTCCCGACTGCTGAATTCACCCCTCCACTTT. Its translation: CASSSRLLNSPLHF.

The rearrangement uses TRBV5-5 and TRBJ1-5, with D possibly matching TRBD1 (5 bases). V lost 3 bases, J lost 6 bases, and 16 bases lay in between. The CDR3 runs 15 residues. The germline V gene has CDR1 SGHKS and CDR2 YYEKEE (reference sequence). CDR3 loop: CASSSTGGRGQPQHF. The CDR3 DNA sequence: TGTGCCAGCAGCTCGACGGGAGGGAGGGGTCAGCCCCAGCATTTT.

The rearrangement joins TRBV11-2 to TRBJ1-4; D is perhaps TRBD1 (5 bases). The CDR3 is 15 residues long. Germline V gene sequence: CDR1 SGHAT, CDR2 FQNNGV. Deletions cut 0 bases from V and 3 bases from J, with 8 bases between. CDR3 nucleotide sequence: TGTGCCAGCAGCTTAGATGGGGCATCTAATGAAAAACTGTTTTTT. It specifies CASSLDGASNEKLFF.

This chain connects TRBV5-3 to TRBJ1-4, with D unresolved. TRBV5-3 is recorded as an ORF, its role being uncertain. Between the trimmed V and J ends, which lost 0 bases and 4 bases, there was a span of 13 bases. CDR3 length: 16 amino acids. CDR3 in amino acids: CARSLDWGASNEKLFF. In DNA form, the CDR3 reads TGTGCCAGAAGCTTGGACTGGGGAGCTAGTAATGAAAAACTGTTTTTT.

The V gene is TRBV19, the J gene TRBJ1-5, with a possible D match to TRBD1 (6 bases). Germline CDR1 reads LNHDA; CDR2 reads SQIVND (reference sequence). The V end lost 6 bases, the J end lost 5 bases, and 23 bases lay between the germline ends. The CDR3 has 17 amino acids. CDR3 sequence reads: CASRICRGYRNYQPQHF. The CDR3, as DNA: TGTGCCAGTAGGATATGCAGGGGTTATAGAAATTATCAGCCCCAGCATTTT.

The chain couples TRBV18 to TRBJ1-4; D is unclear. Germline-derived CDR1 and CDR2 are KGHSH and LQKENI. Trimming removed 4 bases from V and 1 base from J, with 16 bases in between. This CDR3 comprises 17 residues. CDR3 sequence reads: CASSQEFRDLTNEKLFF. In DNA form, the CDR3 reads TGTGCCAGCTCACAGGAATTCAGAGACTTAACTAATGAAAAACTGTTTTTT.

The CDR3 region has the DNA TGTGCCAGCCGATTGGCCGGGACAGGGGGCCATGGCTACACCTTC. This codes for CASRLAGTGGHGYTF. The chain couples TRBV9 to TRBJ1-2, with 12 nucleotides matching TRBD1. In germline, CDR1 is SGDLS, CDR2 YYNGEE. This CDR3 comprises 15 residues. With 7 bases clipped from V and 6 bases from J, the junction kept 10 bases outside the gene matches.

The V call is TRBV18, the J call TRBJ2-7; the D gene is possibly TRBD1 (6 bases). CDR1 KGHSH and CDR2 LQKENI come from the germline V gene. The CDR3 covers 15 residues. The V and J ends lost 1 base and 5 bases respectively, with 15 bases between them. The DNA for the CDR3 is TGTGCCAGCTCACCACAAGGAACAGGGAAGGACGAGCAGTACTTC. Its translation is CASSPQGTGKDEQYF.

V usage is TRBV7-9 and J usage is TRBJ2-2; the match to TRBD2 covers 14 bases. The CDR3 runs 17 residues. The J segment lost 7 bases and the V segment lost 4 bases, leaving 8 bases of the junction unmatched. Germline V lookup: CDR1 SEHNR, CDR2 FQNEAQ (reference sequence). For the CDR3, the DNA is TGTGCCAGCAGCTCGGGACTAGCGGGAGTGGTAAACGGGGAGCTGTTTTTT. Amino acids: CASSSGLAGVVNGELFF. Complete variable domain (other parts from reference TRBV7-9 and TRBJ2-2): DTGVSQNPRHKITKRGQNVTFRCDPISEHNRLYWYRQTLGQGPEFLTYFQNEAQLEKSRLLSDRFSAERPKGSFSTLEIQRTEQGDSAMYLCASSSGLAGVVNGELFFGEGSRLTVL.

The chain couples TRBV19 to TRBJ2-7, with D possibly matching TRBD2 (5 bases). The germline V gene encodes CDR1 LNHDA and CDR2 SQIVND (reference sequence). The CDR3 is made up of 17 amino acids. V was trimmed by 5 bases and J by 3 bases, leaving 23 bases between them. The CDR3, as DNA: TGTGCCAGTAGTCCGCAATTTGCCCGGGATCTATACTACGAGCAGTACTTC. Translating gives CASSPQFARDLYYEQYF.

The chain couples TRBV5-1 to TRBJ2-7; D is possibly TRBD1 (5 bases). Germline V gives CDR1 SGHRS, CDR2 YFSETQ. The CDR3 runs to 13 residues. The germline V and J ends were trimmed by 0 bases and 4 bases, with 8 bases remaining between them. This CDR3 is CASSLAGLYEQYF. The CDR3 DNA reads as TGCGCCAGCAGCTTGGCAGGGTTATACGAGCAGTACTTC. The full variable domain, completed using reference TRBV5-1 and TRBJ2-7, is KAGVTQTPRYLIKTRGQQVTLSCSPISGHRSVSWYQQTPGQGLQFLFEYFSETQRNKGNFPGRFSGRQFSNSRSEMNVSTLELGDSALYLCASSLAGLYEQYFGPGTRLTVT.

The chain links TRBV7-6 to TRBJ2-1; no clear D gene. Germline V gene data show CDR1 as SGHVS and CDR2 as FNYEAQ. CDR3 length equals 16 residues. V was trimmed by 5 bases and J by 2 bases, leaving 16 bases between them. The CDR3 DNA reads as TGTGCCAGCAGCCCCCGTGCGAGATCTACCTACAATGAGCAGTTCTTC. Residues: CASSPRARSTYNEQFF.

The CDR3 DNA is TGTGCCAGCAGTGAGTTAAACGGCTATGGCTACACCTTC. Protein: CASSELNGYGYTF. The chain uses TRBV25-1 and TRBJ1-2; no firm D call. The CDR3 has 13 amino acids. Germline lookup yields CDR1 MGHDK and CDR2 SYGVNS. The V end was cut by 3 bases, the J end by 4 bases, with 9 bases between.

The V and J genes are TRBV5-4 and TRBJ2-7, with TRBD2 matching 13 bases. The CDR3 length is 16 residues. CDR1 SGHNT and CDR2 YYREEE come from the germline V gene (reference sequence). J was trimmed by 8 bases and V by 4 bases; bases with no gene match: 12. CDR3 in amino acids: CASSVPSGTSGDKQYF. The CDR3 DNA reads TGTGCCAGCAGCGTGCCTTCCGGGACTAGCGGGGATAAGCAGTACTTC. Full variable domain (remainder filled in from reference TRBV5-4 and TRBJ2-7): ETGVTQSPTHLIKTRGQQVTLRCSSQSGHNTVSWYQQALGQGPQFIFQYYREEENGRGNFPPRFSGLQFPNYSSELNVNALELDDSALYLCASSVPSGTSGDKQYFGPGTRLTVT.

Written as DNA, the CDR3 is TGTGCCAGCAGCCCCTGGGGGGATTCGGGATCACCCCTCCACTTT. Its translation: CASSPWGDSGSPLHF. The chain recombines TRBV7-8 with TRBJ1-6; tentative D call: TRBD1 (5 bases). The CDR3 spans 15 residues. Trimming removed 5 bases at V and 10 bases at J, with 18 bases between. In germline, CDR1 is SGHVS, CDR2 FQNEAQ.

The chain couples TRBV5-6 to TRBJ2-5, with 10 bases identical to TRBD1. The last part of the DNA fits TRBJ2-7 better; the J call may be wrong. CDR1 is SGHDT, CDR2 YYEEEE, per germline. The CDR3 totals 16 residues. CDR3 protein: CASSADRGFKIYEQYF. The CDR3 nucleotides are TGTGCCAGCAGCGCGGACAGGGGGTTTAAGATCTACGAGCAGTACTTC.

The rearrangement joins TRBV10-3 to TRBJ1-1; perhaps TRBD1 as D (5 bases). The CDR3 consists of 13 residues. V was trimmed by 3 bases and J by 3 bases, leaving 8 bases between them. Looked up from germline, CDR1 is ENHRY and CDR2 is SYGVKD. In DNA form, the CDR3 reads TGTGCCATCAGTGATGGGGGGGACACTGAAGCTTTCTTT. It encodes CAISDGGDTEAFF.

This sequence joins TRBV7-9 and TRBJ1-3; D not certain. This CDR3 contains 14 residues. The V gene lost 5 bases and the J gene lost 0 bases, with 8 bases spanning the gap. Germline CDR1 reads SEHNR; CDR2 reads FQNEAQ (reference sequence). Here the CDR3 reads CASSPRDSGNTIYF. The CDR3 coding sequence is TGTGCCAGCAGCCCCCGGGACTCTGGAAACACCATATATTTT.

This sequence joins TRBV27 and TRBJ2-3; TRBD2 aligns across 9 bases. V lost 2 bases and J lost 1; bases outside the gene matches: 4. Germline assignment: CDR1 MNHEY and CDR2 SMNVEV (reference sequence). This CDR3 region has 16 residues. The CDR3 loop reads CASSLPPSGGTDTQYF. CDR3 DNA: TGTGCCAGCAGTTTACCCCCTAGCGGGGGCACAGATACGCAGTATTTT.

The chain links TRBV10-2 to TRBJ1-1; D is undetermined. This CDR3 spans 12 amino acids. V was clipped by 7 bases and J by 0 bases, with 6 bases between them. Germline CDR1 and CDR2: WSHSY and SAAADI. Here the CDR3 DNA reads TGCGCCAGCACCAGAATGAACACTGAAGCTTTCTTT. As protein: CASTRMNTEAFF.